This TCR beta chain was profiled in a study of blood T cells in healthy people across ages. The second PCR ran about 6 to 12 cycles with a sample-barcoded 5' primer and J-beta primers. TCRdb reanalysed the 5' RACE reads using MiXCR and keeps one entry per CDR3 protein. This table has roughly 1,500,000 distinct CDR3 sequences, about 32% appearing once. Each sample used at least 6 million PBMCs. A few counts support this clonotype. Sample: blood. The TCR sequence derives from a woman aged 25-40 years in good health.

The CDR3 DNA is TGTGCCAGCAGCATCCCCGGAACGAACACTGAAGCTTTCTTT. Translation: CASSIPGTNTEAFF. The V and J genes are TRBV28 and TRBJ1-1; the D is unclear. The germline gives CDR1 MDHEN, CDR2 SYDVKM. The CDR3 length is 14 residues. Trimming took 6 bases from V and 1 from J, leaving 12 bases between them.